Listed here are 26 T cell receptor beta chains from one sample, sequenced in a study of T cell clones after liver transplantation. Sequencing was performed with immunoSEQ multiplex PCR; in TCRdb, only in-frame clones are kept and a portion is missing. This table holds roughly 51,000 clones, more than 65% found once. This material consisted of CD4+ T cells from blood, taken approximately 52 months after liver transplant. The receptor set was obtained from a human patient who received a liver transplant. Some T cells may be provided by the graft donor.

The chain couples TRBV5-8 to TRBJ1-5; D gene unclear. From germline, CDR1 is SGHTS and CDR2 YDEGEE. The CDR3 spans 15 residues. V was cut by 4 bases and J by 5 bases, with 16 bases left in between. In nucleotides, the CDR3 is TGTGCCAGCAGCAACCCCCTAGGGAGTCATCAGCCCCAGCATTTT. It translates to CASSNPLGSHQPQHF.

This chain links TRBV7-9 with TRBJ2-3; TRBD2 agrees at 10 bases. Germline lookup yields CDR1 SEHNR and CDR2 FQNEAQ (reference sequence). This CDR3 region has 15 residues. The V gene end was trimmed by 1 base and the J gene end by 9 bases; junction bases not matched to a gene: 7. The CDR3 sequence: CASSLGSGLARTQYF. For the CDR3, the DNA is TGTGCCAGCAGCTTAGGCTCGGGACTAGCGAGGACGCAGTATTTT.

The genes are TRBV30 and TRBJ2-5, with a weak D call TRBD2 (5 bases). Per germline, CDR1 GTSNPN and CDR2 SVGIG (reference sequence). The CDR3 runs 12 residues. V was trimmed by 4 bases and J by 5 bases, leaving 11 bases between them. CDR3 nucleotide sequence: TGTGCCTGGAACGGGCCGGGGGAGACCCAGTACTTC. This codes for CAWNGPGETQYF. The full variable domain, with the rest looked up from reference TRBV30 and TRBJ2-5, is SQTIHQWPATLVQPVGSPLSLECTVEGTSNPNLYWYRQAAGRGLQLLFYSVGIGQISSEVPQNLSASRPQDRQFILSSKKLLLSDSGFYLCAWNGPGETQYFGPGTRLLVL.

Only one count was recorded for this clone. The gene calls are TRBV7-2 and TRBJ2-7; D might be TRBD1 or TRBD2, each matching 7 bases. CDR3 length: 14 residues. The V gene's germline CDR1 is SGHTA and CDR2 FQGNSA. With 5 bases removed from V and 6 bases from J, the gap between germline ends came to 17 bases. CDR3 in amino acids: CASSQGGGGSEQYF. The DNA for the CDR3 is TGTGCCAGCAGCCAGGGGGGCGGGGGCTCCGAGCAGTACTTC.

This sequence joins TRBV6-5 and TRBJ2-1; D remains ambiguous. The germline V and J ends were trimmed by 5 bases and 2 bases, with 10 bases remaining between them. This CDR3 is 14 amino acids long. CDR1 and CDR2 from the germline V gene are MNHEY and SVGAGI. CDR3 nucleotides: TGTGCCAGCAGTACGCGGCTACCCTACAATGAGCAGTTCTTC. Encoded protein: CASSTRLPYNEQFF.

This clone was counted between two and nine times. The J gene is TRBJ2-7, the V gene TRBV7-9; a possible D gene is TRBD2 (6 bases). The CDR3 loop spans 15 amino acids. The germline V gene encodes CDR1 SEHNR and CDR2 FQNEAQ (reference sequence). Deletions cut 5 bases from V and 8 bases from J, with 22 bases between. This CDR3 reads CASSPGTGAPTKQYF. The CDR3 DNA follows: TGTGCCAGCAGCCCCGGGACTGGAGCACCTACGAAGCAGTACTTC.

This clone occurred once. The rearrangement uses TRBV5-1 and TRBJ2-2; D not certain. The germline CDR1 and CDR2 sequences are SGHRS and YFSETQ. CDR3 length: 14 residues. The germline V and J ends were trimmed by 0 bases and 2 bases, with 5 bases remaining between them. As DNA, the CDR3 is TGCGCCAGCAGCTTGGGGGAAAACACCGGGGAGCTGTTTTTT. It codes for CASSLGENTGELFF.

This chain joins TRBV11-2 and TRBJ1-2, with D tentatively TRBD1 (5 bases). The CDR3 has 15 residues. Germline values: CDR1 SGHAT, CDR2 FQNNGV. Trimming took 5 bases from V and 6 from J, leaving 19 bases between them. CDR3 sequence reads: CASSPLRRGGNGYTF. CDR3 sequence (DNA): TGTGCCAGCAGCCCCTTAAGGAGGGGCGGAAATGGCTACACCTTC.

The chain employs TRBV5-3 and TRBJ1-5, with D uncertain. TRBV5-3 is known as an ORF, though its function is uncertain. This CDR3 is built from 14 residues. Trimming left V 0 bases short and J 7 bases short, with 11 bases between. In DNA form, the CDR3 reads TGTGCCAGAAGCTTGGCCATCTGGGCCCAGCCCCAGCATTTT. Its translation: CARSLAIWAQPQHF.

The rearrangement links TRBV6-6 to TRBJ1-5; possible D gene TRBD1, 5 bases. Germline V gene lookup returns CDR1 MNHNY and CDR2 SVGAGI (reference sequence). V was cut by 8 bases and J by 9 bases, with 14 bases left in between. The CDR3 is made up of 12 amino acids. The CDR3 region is CASGHRDGPQHF. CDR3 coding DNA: TGTGCCAGCGGACACCGGGACGGGCCCCAGCATTTT.

This chain's CDR3 is CASSRRQGVNNSPLHF. In DNA form, the CDR3 reads TGTGCCAGTAGTAGAAGACAGGGGGTAAATAATTCACCCCTCCACTTT. The chain links TRBV19 to TRBJ1-6, with 9 nucleotides matching TRBD1. The CDR3 sequence is 16 residues long. After removal of 4 bases from V and 5 bases from J, the junction contained 6 bases not matched to a gene. Germline CDR1 LNHDA, CDR2 SQIVND (reference sequence).

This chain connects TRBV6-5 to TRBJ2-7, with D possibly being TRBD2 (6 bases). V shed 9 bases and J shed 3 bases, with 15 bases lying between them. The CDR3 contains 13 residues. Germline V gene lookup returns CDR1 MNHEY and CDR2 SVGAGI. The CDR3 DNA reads TGTGCCAGTTTTGGGACTTCCTTCTACGAGCAGTACTTC. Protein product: CASFGTSFYEQYF.

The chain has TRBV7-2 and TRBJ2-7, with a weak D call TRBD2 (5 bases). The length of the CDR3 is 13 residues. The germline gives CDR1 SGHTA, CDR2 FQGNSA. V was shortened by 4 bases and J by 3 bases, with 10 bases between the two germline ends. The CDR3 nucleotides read TGTGCCAGCAGCTCTGACTACATCTACGAGCAGTACTTC. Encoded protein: CASSSDYIYEQYF.

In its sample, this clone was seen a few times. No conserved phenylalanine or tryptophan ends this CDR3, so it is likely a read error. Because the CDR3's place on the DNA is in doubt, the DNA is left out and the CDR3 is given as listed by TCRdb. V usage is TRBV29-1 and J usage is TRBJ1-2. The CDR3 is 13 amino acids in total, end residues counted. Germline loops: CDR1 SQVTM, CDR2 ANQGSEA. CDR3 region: CSVGWGGPRRYDG.

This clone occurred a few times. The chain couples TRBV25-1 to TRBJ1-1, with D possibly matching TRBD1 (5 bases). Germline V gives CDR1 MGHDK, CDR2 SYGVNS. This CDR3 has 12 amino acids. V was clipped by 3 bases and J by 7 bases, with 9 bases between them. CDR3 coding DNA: TGTGCCAGCAGTGATGCAGGGATTGAAGCTTTCTTT. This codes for CASSDAGIEAFF.

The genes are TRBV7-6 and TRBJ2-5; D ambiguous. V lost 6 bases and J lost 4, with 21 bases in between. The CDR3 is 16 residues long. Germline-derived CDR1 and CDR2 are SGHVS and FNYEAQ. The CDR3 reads CASRNDWALMRETQYF. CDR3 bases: TGTGCCAGCAGGAATGATTGGGCCCTAATGCGAGAGACCCAGTACTTC.

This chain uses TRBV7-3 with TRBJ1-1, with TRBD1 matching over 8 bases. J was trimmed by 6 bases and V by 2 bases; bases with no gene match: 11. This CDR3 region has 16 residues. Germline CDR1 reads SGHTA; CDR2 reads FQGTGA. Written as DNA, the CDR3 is TGTGCCAGCAGCTTACCCGGACAGGGAAGCATCGCTGAAGCTTTCTTT. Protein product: CASSLPGQGSIAEAFF.

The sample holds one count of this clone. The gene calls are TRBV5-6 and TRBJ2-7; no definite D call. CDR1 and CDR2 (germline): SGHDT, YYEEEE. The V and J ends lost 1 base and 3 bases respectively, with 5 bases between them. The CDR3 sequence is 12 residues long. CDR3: CASSLLDYEQYF. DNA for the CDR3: TGTGCCAGCAGCTTGTTGGACTACGAGCAGTACTTC.

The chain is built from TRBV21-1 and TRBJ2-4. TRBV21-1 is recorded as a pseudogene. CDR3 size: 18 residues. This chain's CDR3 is CASSNPLRKQRVGNIQYF. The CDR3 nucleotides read TGTGCCAGCAGCAACCCCCTTCGCAAACAACGAGTCGGAAACATTCAGTACTTC.

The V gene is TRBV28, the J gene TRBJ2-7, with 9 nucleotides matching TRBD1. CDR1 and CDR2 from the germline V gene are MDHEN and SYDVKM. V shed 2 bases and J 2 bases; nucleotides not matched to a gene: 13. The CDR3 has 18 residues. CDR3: CASSLEDTGTGLTYEQYF. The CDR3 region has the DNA TGTGCCAGCAGTTTAGAAGACACCGGGACAGGGCTTACCTACGAGCAGTACTTC.

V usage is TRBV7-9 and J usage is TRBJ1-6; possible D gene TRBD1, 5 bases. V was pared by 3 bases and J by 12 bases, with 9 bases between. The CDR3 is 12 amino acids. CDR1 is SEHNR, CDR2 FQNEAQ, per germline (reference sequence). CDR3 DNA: TGTGCCAGCAGCTTGGGGGGGGGACCCCTCCACTTT. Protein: CASSLGGGPLHF. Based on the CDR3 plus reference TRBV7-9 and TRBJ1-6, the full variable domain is DTGVSQNPRHKITKRGQNVTFRCDPISEHNRLYWYRQTLGQGPEFLTYFQNEAQLEKSRLLSDRFSAERPKGSFSTLEIQRTEQGDSAMYLCASSLGGGPLHFGNGTRLTVT.

Here the CDR3 reads CASMSQGVAEAFF. The CDR3 DNA reads TGTGCCAGTATGAGTCAGGGGGTTGCTGAAGCTTTCTTT. The chain combines TRBV19 with TRBJ1-1, with 7 bases aligning to TRBD1. The CDR3 contains 13 residues. Germline V CDR1 and CDR2: LNHDA, SQIVND (reference sequence). The V gene end was trimmed by 7 bases and the J gene end by 6 bases; junction bases not matched to a gene: 8.

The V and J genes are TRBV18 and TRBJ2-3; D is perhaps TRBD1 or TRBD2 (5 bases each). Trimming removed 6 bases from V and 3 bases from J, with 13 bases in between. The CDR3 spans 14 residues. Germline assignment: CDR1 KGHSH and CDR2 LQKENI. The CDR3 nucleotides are TGTGCCAGCTCTTATGGGGGTCTTACAGATACGCAGTATTTT. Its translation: CASSYGGLTDTQYF. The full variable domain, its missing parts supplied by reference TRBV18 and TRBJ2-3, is NAGVMQNPRHLVRRRGQEARLRCSPMKGHSHVYWYRQLPEEGLKFMVYLQKENIIDESGMPKERFSAEFPKEGPSILRIQQVVRGDSAAYFCASSYGGLTDTQYFGPGTRLTVL.

Here the CDR3 reads CASSLRGDDYGYTF. The CDR3 nucleotides are TGTGCCAGCAGTCTAAGGGGAGATGACTATGGCTACACCTTC. This chain connects TRBV6-1 to TRBJ1-2, with a tentative D call TRBD1 (5 bases). The CDR3 extends over 14 amino acids. V was clipped by 5 bases and J by 3 bases, with 13 bases between them. CDR1 is MNHNS and CDR2 is SASEGT in the germline V gene.

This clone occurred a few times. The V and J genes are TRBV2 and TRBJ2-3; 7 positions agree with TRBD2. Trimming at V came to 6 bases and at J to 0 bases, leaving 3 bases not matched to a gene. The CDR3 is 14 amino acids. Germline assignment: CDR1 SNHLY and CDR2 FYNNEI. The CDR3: CASRRGTSTDTQYF. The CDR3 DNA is TGTGCCAGCAGGCGGGGGACTAGCACAGATACGCAGTATTTT.

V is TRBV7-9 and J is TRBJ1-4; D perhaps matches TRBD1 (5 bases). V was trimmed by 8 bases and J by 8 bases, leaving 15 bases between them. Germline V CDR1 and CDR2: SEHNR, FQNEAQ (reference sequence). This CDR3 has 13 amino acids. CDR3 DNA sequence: TGTGCCAGCTCGGAGGGACGAGAAGAAAAACTGTTTTTT. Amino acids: CASSEGREEKLFF.